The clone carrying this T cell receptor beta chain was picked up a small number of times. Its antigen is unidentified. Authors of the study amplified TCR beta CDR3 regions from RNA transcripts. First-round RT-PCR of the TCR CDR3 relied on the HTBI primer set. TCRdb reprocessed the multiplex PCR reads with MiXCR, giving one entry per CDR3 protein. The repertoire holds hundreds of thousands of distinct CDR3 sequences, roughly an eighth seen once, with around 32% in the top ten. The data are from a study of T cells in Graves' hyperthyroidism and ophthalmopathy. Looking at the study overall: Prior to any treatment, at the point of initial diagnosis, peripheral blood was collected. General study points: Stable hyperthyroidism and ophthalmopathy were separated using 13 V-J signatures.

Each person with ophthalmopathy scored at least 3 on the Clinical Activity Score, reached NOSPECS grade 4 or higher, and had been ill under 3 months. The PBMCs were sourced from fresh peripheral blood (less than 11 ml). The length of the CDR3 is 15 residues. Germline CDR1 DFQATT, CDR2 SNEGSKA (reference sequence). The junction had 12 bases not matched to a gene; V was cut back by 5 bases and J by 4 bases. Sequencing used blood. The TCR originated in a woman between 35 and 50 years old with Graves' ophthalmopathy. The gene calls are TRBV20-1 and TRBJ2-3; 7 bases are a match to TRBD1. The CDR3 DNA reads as TGCAGTGCTGTTACAGGGGCCTCCCCCGCAGATACGCAGTATTTT. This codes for CSAVTGASPADTQYF.